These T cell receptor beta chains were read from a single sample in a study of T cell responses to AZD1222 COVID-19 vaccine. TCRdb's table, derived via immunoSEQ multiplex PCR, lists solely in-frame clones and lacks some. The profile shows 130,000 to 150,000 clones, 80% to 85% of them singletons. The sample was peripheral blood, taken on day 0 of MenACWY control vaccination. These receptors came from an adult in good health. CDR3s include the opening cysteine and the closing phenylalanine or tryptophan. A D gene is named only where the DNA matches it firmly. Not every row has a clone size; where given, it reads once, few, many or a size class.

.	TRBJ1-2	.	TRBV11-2	TGTGCCAGCAGCTTAGAACCGGGACCCTATGGCTACACCTTC	CASSLEPGPYGYTF
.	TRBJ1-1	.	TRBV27	TGTGCCAGCAGTTTATCGGGACGGTTTAACACTGAAGCTTTCTTT	CASSLSGRFNTEAFF
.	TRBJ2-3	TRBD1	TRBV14	TGTGCCAGCAGCCCGGGACAGACTAACGGGGTTACCGATACGCAGTATTTT	CASSPGQTNGVTDTQYF
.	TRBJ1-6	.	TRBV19	TGTGCCACCAAGGGGTCTGGGACGAATTCACCCCTCCACTTT	CATKGSGTNSPLHF
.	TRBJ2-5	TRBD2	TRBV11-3	TGTGCCAGCAGCTTCGGTAGCGGGGGTCCCCACCAGGGAGAGACCCAGTACTTC	CASSFGSGGPHQGETQYF
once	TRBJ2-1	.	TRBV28	TGTGCCAGCAGTTTGGGGAGCTTATACAATGAGCAGTTCTTC	CASSLGSLYNEQFF
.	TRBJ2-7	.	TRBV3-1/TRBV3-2	TGTGCCAGCAGCCAAGGGGACACGGCCTACGAGCAGTACTTC	CASSQGDTAYEQYF
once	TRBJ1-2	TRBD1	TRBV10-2	TGCGCCAGCAGTCTACAGGGGTACGGCTACACCTTC	CASSLQGYGYTF
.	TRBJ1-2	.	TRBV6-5	TGTGCCAGCAGCCAAAGAGGGGACGGCTACACCTTC	CASSQRGDGYTF
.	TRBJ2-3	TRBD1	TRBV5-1	TGCGCCAGCAGTTACGGACAGGGACTGGGTACAGATACGCAGTATTTT	CASSYGQGLGTDTQYF
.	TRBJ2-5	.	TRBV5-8	TGTGCCAGCAGCACAGGGTTGGAGACCCAGTACTTC	CASSTGLETQYF
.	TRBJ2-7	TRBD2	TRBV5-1	TGCGCCAGCAGCTTGGGCGGGGGGGCGGGGGCCCCGGGTGACGAGCAGTACTTC	CASSLGGGAGAPGDEQYF
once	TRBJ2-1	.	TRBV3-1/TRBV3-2	TGTGCCAGCAGCCGCACGGACAATGAGCAGTTCTTC	CASSRTDNEQFF
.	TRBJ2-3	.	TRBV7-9	TGTGCCAGCAGCCGTAGCACAGATACGCAGTATTTT	CASSRSTDTQYF
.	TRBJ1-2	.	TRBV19	TGTGCCAGTAGAATAATCCAAGCCCCTTGGACTGCTGCAAACTATGGCTACACCTTC	CASRIIQAPWTAANYGYTF
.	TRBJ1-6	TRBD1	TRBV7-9	TGTGCCAGCAGCCCCCAGGGGGCTTCGGCTTCGCCCCTCCACTTT	CASSPQGASASPLHF
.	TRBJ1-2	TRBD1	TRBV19	TGTGCCAGTAGTCTCGACAGGGGACTCACCTTC	CASSLDRGLTF
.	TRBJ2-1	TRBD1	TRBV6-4	TGTGCCAGCAGTGACTCGATTAGGACAGGGAGAAATGAGCAGTTCTTC	CASSDSIRTGRNEQFF
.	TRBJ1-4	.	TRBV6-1	TGTGCCAGCAGTGAAGCGCGAGAATTTTCCCTACGGTATGAAAAACTGTTTTTT	CASSEAREFSLRYEKLFF
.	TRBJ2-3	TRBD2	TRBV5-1	TGCGCCAGCAGCCGATTAACTAGCGGGGGGCGCACAGATACGCAGTATTTT	CASSRLTSGGRTDTQYF
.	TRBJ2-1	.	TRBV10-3	TGTGCCATCAGCTATAGCTCCTACAATGAGCAGTTCTTC	CAISYSSYNEQFF
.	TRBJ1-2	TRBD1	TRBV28	TGTGCCAGCAGACCGACAGGGGGCCGGTATGGCTACACCTTC	CASRPTGGRYGYTF
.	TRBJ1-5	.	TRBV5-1	TGCGCCAGCAGCTTAATGAGCGGTCAGCCCCAGCATTTT	CASSLMSGQPQHF
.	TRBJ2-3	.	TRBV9	TGTGCCAGCAGCGTAGTTGAAGGGGGAGGCACAGATACGCAGTATTTT	CASSVVEGGGTDTQYF
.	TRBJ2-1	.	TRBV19	TGTGCCAGTATTCCTCCGGGGAGCTCCTACAATGAGCAGTTCTTC	CASIPPGSSYNEQFF
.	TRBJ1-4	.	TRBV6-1	TGTGCCAGCAGTGACCCCCACAAAGCCCATGAAAAACTGTTTTTT	CASSDPHKAHEKLFF
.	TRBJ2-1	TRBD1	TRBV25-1	TGTGCCAGCAGTGAGTCAAGACAGGGCCCCTACTACAATGAGCAGTTCTTC	CASSESRQGPYYNEQFF
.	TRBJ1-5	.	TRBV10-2	TGCGCCAGCAGGGGCACAGGGATGAGCAATCAGCCCCAGCATTTT	CASRGTGMSNQPQHF
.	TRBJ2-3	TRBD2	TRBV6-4	TGTGCCAGCAGCAAACTAGCGGGGGGTGGCACAGATACGCAGTATTTT	CASSKLAGGGTDTQYF
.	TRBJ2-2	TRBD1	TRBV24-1	TGTGCCACCAGTGATCCTAGGACAGGGTTCACCGGGGAGCTGTTTTTT	CATSDPRTGFTGELFF
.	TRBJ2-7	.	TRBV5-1	TGCGCCAGCAGCTCGGACCAATACGAGCAGTACTTC	CASSSDQYEQYF
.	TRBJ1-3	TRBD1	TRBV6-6	TGTGCCAGCAGTCATCGTACAGGGGCCGGAAACACCATATATTTT	CASSHRTGAGNTIYF
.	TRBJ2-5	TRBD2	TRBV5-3	TGTGCCAGAAGCTTGGCCCAGCGGGGGAGGGAAGAGACCCAGTACTTC	CARSLAQRGREETQYF
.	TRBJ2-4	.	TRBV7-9	TGTGCCAGCAGCCCCCCCCTTGGGGCGTGGACCAAAAACATTCAGTACTTC	CASSPPLGAWTKNIQYF
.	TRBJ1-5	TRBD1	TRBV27	TGTGCCAGCAGTAAACAGACAGGGAGGCATCAGCCCCAGCATTTT	CASSKQTGRHQPQHF
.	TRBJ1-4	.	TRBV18	TGTGCCAGCTCCGCTCCGCCCGCAACTAATGAAAAACTGTTTTTT	CASSAPPATNEKLFF
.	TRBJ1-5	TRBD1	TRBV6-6	TGTGCCAGCAGTCACCGGGACAGCCGTTATAGCAATCAGCCCCAGCATTTT	CASSHRDSRYSNQPQHF
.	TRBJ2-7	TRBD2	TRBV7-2	TGTGCCAGCAGCTTAGGAGGACTAGCGGGGAACGAGCAGTACTTC	CASSLGGLAGNEQYF
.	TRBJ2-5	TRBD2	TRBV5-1	TGCGCCAGCAGCTCACCAAGGACTAGCGGCGAACAAAAGACCCAGTACTTC	CASSSPRTSGEQKTQYF
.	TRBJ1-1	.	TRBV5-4	TGTGCCAGCAGCTTGGAGCGGCCAACTGAAGCTTTCTTT	CASSLERPTEAFF
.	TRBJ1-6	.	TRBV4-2	TGTGCCAGCAGCCAAGACGCTGGGGGCGTCGATTCACCCCTCCACTTT	CASSQDAGGVDSPLHF